The 12 T cell receptor beta chains given below trace back to one sample, sequenced in a study of CD8 T cells in Susac syndrome. Reverse transcription of about 0.45 to 1 ug RNA used random hexamers. TCRdb re-derived calls from the immunoSEQ multiplex PCR reads in MiXCR, one entry per CDR3 protein. Of 150,000 to 200,000 distinct CDR3 sequences listed, over 85% are singletons. Source material: CD4+ T cells from PBMCs. Every receptor here comes from a human donor in good health.

The rearrangement links TRBV25-1 to TRBJ2-5; TRBD2 matches at 8 bases. CDR3 length equals 12 residues. Germline CDR1 and CDR2: MGHDK and SYGVNS. The junction had 2 bases not matched to a gene; V was cut back by 6 bases and J by 5 bases. The CDR3 region has the DNA TGTGCCAGCAGCAGGACTAGCGAGACCCAGTACTTC. Its protein product is CASSRTSETQYF.

The chain combines TRBV25-1 with TRBJ2-3, with D possibly matching TRBD1 (6 bases). Germline V gives CDR1 MGHDK, CDR2 SYGVNS. Trimming removed 4 bases at V and 4 bases at J, with 9 bases between. The CDR3 has 13 residues. DNA for the CDR3: TGTGCCAGCAGTGGGGGGCTGGCAGATACGCAGTATTTT. It yields the protein CASSGGLADTQYF.

The gene calls are TRBV9 and TRBJ2-2, with 12 positions matching TRBD2. Germline V gene sequence: CDR1 SGDLS, CDR2 YYNGEE. The J segment lost 3 bases and the V segment lost 3 bases, leaving 3 bases of the junction unmatched. The CDR3 has 16 residues. This CDR3 is CASSASGGADTGELFF. CDR3 nucleotide sequence: TGTGCCAGCAGCGCTAGCGGGGGGGCAGACACCGGGGAGCTGTTTTTT.

This chain links TRBV12-5 with TRBJ2-3; D is undetermined. V was shortened by 4 bases and J by 0 bases, with 8 bases between the two germline ends. Germline CDR1 LGHNT, CDR2 FRNRAP. This CDR3 spans 14 amino acids. CDR3 protein: CASGSPTSTDTQYF. The CDR3 DNA is TGTGCTAGTGGTTCCCCTACTAGCACAGATACGCAGTATTTT.

The CDR3 nucleotides read TGTGCCAGCAGCCTGGTCGGCTCCCGGGGGATGGGGCAGTATTTT. Its protein is CASSLVGSRGMGQYF. The rearrangement joins TRBV12-3 or TRBV12-4 to TRBJ2-3, with D possibly being TRBD2 (6 bases). CDR3 length equals 15 residues. The V gene lost 6 bases and the J gene lost 11 bases, with 24 bases spanning the gap.

The chain joins TRBV5-1 to TRBJ1-2; a possible D gene is TRBD1 (6 bases). CDR1 is SGHRS, CDR2 YFSETQ, per germline. Trimming cost V 3 bases and J 4 bases, with 10 bases left between them. The length of the CDR3 is 13 residues. CDR3 loop: CASSSQGFYGYTF. The CDR3 nucleotides read TGCGCCAGCAGCTCCCAGGGGTTCTATGGCTACACCTTC.

The rearrangement joins TRBV3-1 to TRBJ1-2; 7 bases agree with TRBD1. CDR3 length equals 16 residues. Germline V gene sequence: CDR1 LGHDT, CDR2 YNNKEL (reference sequence). J was trimmed by 7 bases and V by 4 bases; bases with no gene match: 15. The CDR3 region has the DNA TGTGCCAGCAGCCTAGGGACAGAACCCAATCAGGGTGGCTACACCTTC. This translates into CASSLGTEPNQGGYTF.

The V and J genes are TRBV21-1 and TRBJ2-5; the tabulated D call, TRBD2, remains unverified against the DNA. TRBV21-1 counts as a pseudogene. This CDR3 has 16 amino acids. This CDR3 reads CASNETSGGAGETQYF. The DNA of the CDR3 is TGTGCCAGCAACGAGACTAGCGGGGGGGCAGGAGAGACCCAGTACTTC.

The chain is built from TRBV7-3 and TRBJ2-3; D call uncertain. Trimming cost V 0 bases and J 2 bases, with 12 bases left between them. This CDR3 region has 16 residues. Germline V gives CDR1 SGHTA, CDR2 FQGTGA. The CDR3 nucleotides read TGTGCCAGCAGCTTAACGTTTGGCCATGACACAGATACGCAGTATTTT. Encoded protein: CASSLTFGHDTDTQYF.

The V and J genes are TRBV7-8 and TRBJ2-1; D ambiguous. V was pared by 1 base and J by 8 bases, with 6 bases between. Germline V lookup: CDR1 SGHVS, CDR2 FQNEAQ. This CDR3 has 12 residues. The CDR3 bases are TGTGCCAGCAGCTTAGGGCGCGATGAGCAGTTCTTC. Its protein product is CASSLGRDEQFF.

The J gene is TRBJ1-5, the V gene TRBV6-6; 7 nucleotides match TRBD1. V dropped 6 bases and J dropped 3; count of bases not matched to a gene: 5. Germline CDR1 reads MNHNY; CDR2 reads SVGAGI (reference sequence). The CDR3 is made up of 14 amino acids. The CDR3 here is CASSPTGYNQPQHF. In DNA form, the CDR3 reads TGTGCCAGCAGCCCGACAGGGTACAATCAGCCCCAGCATTTT.

The V call is TRBV5-1, the J call TRBJ2-1; D is ambiguous. Looked up from germline, CDR1 is SGHRS and CDR2 is YFSETQ. V was cut by 3 bases and J by 7 bases, with 11 bases left in between. The CDR3 loop spans 13 amino acids. This CDR3 reads CASSSTAGNEQFF. The DNA of the CDR3 is TGCGCCAGCAGCTCGACGGCCGGGAATGAGCAGTTCTTC.